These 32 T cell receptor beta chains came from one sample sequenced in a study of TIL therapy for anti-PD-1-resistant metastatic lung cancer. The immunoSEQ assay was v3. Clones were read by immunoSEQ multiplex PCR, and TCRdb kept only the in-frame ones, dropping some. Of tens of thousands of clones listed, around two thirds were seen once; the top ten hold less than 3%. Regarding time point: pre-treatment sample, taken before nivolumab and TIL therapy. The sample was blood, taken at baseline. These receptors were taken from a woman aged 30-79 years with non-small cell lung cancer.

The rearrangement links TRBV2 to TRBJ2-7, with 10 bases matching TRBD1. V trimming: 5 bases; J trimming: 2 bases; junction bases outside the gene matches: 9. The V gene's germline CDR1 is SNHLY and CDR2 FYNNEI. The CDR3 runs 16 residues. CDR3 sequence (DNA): TGTGCCAGCAGTACCGGACCGGGACAGGGGACCTACGAGCAGTACTTC. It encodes CASSTGPGQGTYEQYF.

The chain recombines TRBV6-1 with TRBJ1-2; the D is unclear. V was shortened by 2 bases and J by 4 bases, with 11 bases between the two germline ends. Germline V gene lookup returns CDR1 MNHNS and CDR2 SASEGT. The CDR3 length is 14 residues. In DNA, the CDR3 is TGTGCCAGCAGTGAAAGACCGGAGATCTATGGCTACACCTTC. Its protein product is CASSERPEIYGYTF.

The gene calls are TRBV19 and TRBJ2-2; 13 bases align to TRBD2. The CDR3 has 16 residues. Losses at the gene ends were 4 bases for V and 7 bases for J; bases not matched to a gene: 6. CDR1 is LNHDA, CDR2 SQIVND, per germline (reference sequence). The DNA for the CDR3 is TGTGCCAGTAGTAAACTAGCGGGAGGGCCTGGCGGGGAGCTGTTTTTT. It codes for CASSKLAGGPGGELFF.

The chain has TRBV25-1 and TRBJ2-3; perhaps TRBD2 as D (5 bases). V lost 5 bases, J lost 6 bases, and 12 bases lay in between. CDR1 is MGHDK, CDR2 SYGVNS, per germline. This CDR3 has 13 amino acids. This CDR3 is CASSPWETDTQYF. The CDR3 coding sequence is TGTGCCAGCAGTCCGTGGGAGACCGATACGCAGTATTTT.

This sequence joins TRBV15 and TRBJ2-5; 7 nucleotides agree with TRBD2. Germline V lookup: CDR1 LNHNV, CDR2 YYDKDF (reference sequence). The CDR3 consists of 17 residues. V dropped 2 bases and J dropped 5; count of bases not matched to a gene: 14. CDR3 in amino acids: CATSRLGRGGPSETQYF. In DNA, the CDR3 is TGTGCCACCAGCAGACTGGGGAGGGGAGGGCCCTCGGAGACCCAGTACTTC.

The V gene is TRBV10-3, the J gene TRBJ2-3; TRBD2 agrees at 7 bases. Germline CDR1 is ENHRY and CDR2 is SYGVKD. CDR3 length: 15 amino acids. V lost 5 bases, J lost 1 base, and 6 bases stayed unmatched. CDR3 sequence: CAISNPSGGTDTQYF. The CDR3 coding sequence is TGTGCCATCAGTAACCCCAGCGGGGGCACAGATACGCAGTATTTT.

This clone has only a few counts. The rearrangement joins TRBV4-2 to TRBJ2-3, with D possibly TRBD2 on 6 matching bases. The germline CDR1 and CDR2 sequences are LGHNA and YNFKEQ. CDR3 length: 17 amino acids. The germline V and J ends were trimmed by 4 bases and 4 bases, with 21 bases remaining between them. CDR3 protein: CASSPKAQTGGPDTQYF. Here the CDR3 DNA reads TGTGCCAGCAGCCCGAAAGCTCAGACCGGAGGGCCAGATACGCAGTATTTT.

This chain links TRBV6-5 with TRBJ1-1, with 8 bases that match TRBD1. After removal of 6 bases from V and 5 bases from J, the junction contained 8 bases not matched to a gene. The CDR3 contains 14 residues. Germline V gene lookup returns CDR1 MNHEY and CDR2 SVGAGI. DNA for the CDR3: TGTGCCAGCAGCATGGCAGGGGGCGGAACTGAAGCTTTCTTT. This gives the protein CASSMAGGGTEAFF.

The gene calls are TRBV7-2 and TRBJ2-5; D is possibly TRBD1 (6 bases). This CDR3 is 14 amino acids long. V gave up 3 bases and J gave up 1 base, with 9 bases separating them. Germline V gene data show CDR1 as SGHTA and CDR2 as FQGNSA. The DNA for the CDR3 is TGTGCCAGCAGCTTTTTGACAGGCCAAGAGACCCAGTACTTC. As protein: CASSFLTGQETQYF.

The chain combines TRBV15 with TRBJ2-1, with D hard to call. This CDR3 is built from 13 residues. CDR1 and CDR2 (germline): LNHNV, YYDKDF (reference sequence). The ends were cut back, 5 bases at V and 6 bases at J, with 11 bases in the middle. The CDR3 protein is CATSSNWGNEQFF. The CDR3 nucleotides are TGTGCCACCAGCTCTAACTGGGGCAATGAGCAGTTCTTC.

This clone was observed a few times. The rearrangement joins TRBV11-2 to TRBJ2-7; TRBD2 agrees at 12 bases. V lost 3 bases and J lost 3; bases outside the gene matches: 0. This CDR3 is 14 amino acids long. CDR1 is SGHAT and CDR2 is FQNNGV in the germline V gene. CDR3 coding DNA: TGTGCCAGCAGCTTGACTAGCGGGAGCTACGAGCAGTACTTC. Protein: CASSLTSGSYEQYF.

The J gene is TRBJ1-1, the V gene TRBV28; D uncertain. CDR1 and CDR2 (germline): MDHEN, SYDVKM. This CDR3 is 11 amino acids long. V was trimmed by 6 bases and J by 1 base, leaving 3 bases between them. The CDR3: CASRGNTEAFF. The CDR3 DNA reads TGTGCCAGCAGGGGGAACACTGAAGCTTTCTTT. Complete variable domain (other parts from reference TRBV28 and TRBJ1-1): DVKVTQSSRYLVKRTGEKVFLECVQDMDHENMFWYRQDPGLGLRLIYFSYDVKMKEKGDIPEGYSVSREKKERFSLILESASTNQTSMYLCASRGNTEAFFGQGTRLTVV.

The CDR3 spells CAISEFLEKGYTF. DNA of the CDR3: TGTGCCATCAGTGAGTTTCTGGAGAAAGGCTACACCTTC. The chain joins TRBV10-3 to TRBJ1-2; D ambiguous. Germline loops: CDR1 ENHRY, CDR2 SYGVKD. With 1 base removed from V and 8 bases from J, the gap between germline ends came to 11 bases. This CDR3 region has 13 residues.

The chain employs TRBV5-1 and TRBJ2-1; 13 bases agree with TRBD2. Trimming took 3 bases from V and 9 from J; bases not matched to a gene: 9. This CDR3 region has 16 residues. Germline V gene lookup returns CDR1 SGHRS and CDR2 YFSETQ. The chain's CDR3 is CASSSGLAGIYGEQFF. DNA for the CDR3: TGCGCCAGCAGCTCGGGACTAGCGGGAATCTACGGTGAGCAGTTCTTC.

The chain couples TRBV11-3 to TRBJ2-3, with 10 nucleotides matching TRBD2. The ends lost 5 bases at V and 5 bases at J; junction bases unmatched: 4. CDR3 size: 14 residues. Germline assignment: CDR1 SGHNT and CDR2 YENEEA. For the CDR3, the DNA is TGTGCCAGCAGCCTTCGGACTAGCGGAGATACGCAGTATTTT. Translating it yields CASSLRTSGDTQYF.

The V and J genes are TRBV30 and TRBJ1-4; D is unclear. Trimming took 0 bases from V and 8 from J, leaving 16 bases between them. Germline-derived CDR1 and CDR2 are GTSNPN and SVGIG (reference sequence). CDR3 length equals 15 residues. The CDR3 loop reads CAWSVPAVGWEKLFF. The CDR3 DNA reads TGTGCCTGGAGTGTACCCGCCGTGGGTTGGGAAAAACTGTTTTTT.

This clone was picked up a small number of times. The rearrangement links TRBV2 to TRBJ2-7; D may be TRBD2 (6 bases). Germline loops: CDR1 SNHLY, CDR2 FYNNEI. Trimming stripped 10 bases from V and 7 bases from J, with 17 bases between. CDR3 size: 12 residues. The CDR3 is CAKRDFAKEQYF. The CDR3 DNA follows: TGTGCCAAACGGGACTTTGCCAAGGAGCAGTACTTC.

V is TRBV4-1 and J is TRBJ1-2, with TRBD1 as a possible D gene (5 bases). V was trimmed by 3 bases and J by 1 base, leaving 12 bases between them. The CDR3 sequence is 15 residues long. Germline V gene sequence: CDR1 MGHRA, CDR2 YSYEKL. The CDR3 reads CASSQGVGDNYGYTF. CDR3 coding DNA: TGCGCCAGCAGCCAGGGGGTCGGAGATAACTATGGCTACACCTTC.

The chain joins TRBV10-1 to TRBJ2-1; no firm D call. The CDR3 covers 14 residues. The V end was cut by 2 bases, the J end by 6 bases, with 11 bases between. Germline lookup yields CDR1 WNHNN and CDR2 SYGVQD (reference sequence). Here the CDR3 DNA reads TGCGCCAGCAGTGAGATTACGGCGATCAATGAGCAGTTCTTC. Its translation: CASSEITAINEQFF.

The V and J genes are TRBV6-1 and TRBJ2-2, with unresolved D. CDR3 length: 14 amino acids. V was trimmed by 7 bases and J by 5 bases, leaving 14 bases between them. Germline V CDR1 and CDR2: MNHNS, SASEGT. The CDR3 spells CASNEGWETGELFF. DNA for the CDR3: TGTGCCAGCAACGAAGGGTGGGAAACCGGGGAGCTGTTTTTT.

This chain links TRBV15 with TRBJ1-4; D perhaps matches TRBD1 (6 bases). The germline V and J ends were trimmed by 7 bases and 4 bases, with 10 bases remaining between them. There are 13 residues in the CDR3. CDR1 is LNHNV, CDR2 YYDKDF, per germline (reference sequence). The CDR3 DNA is TGTGCCACCAAGGACAGTAATAATGAAAAACTGTTTTTT. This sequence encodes CATKDSNNEKLFF.

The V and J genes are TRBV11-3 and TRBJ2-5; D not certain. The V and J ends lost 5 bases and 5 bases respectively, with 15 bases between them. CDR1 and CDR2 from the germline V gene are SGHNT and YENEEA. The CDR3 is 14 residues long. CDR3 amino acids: CASSRPMWVETQYF. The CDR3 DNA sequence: TGTGCCAGCAGCCGCCCGATGTGGGTGGAGACCCAGTACTTC.

The CDR3 coding sequence is TGTGCCACGGGGACAGGGCAAGGTGGTAACACTGAAGCTTTCTTT. Its translation: CATGTGQGGNTEAFF. This chain uses TRBV15 with TRBJ1-1, with TRBD1 identical over 9 bases. Germline CDR1 reads LNHNV; CDR2 reads YYDKDF (reference sequence). V was clipped by 9 bases and J by 2 bases; unmatched bases: 10. This CDR3 region has 15 residues.

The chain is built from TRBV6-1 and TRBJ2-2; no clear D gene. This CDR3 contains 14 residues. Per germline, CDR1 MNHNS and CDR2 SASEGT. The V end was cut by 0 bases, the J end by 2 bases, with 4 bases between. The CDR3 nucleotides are TGTGCCAGCAGTGAAGCGCCTAACACCGGGGAGCTGTTTTTT. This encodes CASSEAPNTGELFF.

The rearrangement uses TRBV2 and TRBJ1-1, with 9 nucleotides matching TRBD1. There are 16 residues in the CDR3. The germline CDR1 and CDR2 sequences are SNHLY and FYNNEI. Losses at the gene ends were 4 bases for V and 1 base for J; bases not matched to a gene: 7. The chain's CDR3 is CASSAGDRGRNTEAFF. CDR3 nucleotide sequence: TGTGCCAGCAGTGCAGGAGACAGGGGGAGGAACACTGAAGCTTTCTTT.

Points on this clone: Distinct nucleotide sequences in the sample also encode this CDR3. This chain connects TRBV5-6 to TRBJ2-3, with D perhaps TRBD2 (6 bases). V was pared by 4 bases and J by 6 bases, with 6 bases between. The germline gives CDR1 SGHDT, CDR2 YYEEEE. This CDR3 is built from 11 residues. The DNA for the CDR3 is TGTGCCAGCAGCCTAGCGGATACGCAGTATTTT. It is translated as CASSLADTQYF.

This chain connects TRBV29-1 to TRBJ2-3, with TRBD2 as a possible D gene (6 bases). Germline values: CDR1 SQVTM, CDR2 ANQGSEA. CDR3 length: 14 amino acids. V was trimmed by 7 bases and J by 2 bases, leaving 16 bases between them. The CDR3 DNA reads TGCAGCGCCCTTAGGGGAGGTCCCACAGATACGCAGTATTTT. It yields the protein CSALRGGPTDTQYF.

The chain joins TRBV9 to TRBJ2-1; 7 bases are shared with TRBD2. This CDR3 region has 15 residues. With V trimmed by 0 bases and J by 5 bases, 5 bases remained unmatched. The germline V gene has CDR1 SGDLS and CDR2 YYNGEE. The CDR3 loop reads CASSVGGGQNNEQFF. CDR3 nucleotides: TGTGCCAGCAGCGTAGGGGGAGGGCAGAACAATGAGCAGTTCTTC.

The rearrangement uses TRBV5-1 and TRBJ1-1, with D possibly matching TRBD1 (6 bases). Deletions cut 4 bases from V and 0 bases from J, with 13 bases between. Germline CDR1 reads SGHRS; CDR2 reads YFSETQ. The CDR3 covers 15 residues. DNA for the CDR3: TGCGCCAGCAGCGGGGGACACCAGATGAACACTGAAGCTTTCTTT. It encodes CASSGGHQMNTEAFF.

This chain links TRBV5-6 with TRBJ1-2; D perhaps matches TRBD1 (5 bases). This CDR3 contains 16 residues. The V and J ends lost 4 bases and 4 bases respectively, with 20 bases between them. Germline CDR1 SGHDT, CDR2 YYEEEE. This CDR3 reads CASSPQGAPVGYGYTF. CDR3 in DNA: TGTGCCAGCAGCCCTCAGGGAGCCCCCGTTGGCTATGGCTACACCTTC.

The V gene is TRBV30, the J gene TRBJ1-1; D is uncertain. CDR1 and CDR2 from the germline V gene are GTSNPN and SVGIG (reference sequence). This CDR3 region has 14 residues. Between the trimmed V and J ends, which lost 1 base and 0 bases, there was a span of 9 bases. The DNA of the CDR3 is TGTGCCTGGAGTGCCCGCGGGGTGAACACTGAAGCTTTCTTT. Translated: CAWSARGVNTEAFF.

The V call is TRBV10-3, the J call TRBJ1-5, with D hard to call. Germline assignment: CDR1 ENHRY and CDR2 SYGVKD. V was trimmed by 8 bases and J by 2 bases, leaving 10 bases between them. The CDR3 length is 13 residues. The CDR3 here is CAIGSGGNQPQHF. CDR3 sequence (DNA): TGTGCCATCGGGTCAGGAGGCAATCAGCCCCAGCATTTT.